This TCR beta chain was sequenced in a study of OX40 agonist ivuxolimab in advanced cancers. Findings of the study overall: The antigens recognized by the expanded peripheral T cells, that is their antigen specificity, were not determined.

Using immunoSEQ multiplex PCR, the repertoire was profiled, and TCRdb retains in-frame clones only, with some absent. Among tens of thousands of clones listed, approximately 90% were seen once. This clone has a single count. The antigen is undetermined. The CDR3 is 17 amino acids. Looked up from germline, CDR1 is SGHTA and CDR2 is FQGNSA. Deletions cut 4 bases from V and 0 bases from J, with 15 bases between. This sequence was found in an adult with an advanced solid tumor such as melanoma, head and neck, liver or kidney cancer. The chain has TRBV7-2 and TRBJ2-2, with a possible D match to TRBD2 (6 bases). The starting material was CD4+ or CD8+ T cells sorted from blood, obtained in a trial of the OX40 agonist ivuxolimab. CDR3 amino acids: CASSSRGLFANTGELFF. The CDR3 DNA follows: TGTGCCAGCAGCTCAAGGGGACTCTTCGCGAACACCGGGGAGCTGTTTTTT.